This T cell receptor beta chain was observed in a study of radiation and T cells in renal cell carcinoma. The study's findings and limits: In blood, top tumor clones expanded by 2 weeks, shrinking by 4. Top 100 clonotypes averaged about 54% in irradiated versus around 45% in nephrectomy-only tumors. Only small tumor regions of 0.8 to 1 g were sampled.

Only in-frame clones appear in the TCRdb table, and some are missing; sequencing was by immunoSEQ multiplex PCR. The table includes 14,000 or so clones, 55% to 70% detected once. Treatment noted: 15 Gy SBRT to primary tumor, nephrectomy 4 weeks later. The tumor was a clear cell renal cell carcinoma. Comments on this clone: Antigen specificity is unknown.

The CDR3 has 13 amino acids. V lost 5 bases and J lost 3, with 10 bases in between. Germline V CDR1 and CDR2: GTSNPN, SVGIG (reference sequence). This chain joins TRBV30 and TRBJ1-4; no clear D gene. Sequenced material: tumor tissue, taken from a patient whose treatment included radiotherapy and nephrectomy. This receptor was taken from a woman aged 70-85 years with renal cell carcinoma. CDR3 in DNA: TGTGCCTGGGGAAGGGTAGCTAATGAAAAACTGTTTTTT. This encodes CAWGRVANEKLFF.